This T cell receptor (beta chain) was observed in a study of blood T cell repertoires in COVID-19. Across the whole study: The United States, Italy and Spain were the sources of the acute and convalescent COVID-19 samples. Sources were T cells, B-cell-depleted T cells, or PBMCs; the material itself was cDNA or gDNA.

Germline V gives CDR1 SEHNR, CDR2 FQNEAQ (reference sequence). The ends were cut back, 1 base at V and 0 bases at J, with 9 bases in the middle. CDR3 length: 15 residues. Original handling: Amplification from reference gene primers served as the basis for estimated nucleated cell counts. Here immunoSEQ multiplex PCR was the method, and the copy in TCRdb shows in-frame clones only, minus some. V and J calls plus clone size are reproduced from that table; the DNA served to infer D and trimming. The data hold about 90,000 clones, with about two thirds observed a single time. Material for sequencing was peripheral blood. The receptor comes from a woman older than 75 with acute or convalescent COVID-19. The chain uses TRBV7-9 and TRBJ1-1; possibly TRBD1 for D (5 bases). CDR3 in DNA: TGTGCCAGCAGCTTAGTCGGGGGGTTGAACACTGAAGCTTTCTTT. Protein product: CASSLVGGLNTEAFF.